This entry features one TCR beta chain sequence. V lost 1 base to trimming and J lost 5 bases; unmatched junction nucleotides: 4. This CDR3 is built from 15 residues. Germline lookup yields CDR1 SGHAT and CDR2 FQNNGV. These data come from a study of response to subunit inactivated influenza vaccine. Each CDR3 protein is one row after TCRdb ran MiXCR on the RT-PCR reads. The table records about 540,000 distinct CDR3 sequences, approximately 24% of them present only once. This same sample was also part of a study on T cells expressing NK-cell markers. That source adds: With UMIs, 5'RACE template switching was used to make TCR beta cDNA.

V gene TRBV11-2 combines with J gene TRBJ1-3; 8 nucleotides agree with TRBD1. This TCR was sampled from a man aged 45-60 years who received an inactivated influenza vaccine. The specimen comprised CD4+ T cells sorted from PBMCs, sampled roughly 12 days after vaccination. CDR3 loop: CASSLVGQGRNTIYF. The CDR3 region has the DNA TGTGCCAGCAGCTTAGTCGGACAGGGACGAAACACCATATATTTT.